These T cell receptor beta chains were read from a single sample in a study of T cell clones after liver transplantation. Sequencing was performed with immunoSEQ multiplex PCR; in TCRdb, only in-frame clones are kept and a portion is missing. The sample has roughly 8,100 clones, roughly 80% seen once. The material was CD8+ T cells from blood, obtained before liver transplant. The receptors come from a human donor who received a liver transplant. Both conserved end residues are part of each CDR3. Where a row states a size, it is once, few, many or the class of an expanded clone; other rows omit it.

v_call	j_call	clone_size	cdr3_aa
TRBV9	TRBJ2-1	NA	CASSAGLGDEQFF
TRBV28	TRBJ1-6	NA	CASRPLTGGFNSPLHF
TRBV6-4	TRBJ2-1	NA	CASSDSIQGTYNEQFF
TRBV19	TRBJ1-1	NA	CASSGDRVSVFDTEAFF
TRBV11-2	TRBJ1-1	NA	CASSLAARLVGGTEAFF
TRBV7-9	TRBJ2-2	NA	CASSLTRGNTGELFF
TRBV28	TRBJ1-5	once	CASSSVNRGLSNQPQHF
TRBV7-3	TRBJ2-1	NA	CASSLDSYNEQFF
TRBV19	TRBJ1-1	NA	CASRIPGQGVTFF
TRBV5-1	TRBJ2-7	NA	CASSLGTGSMYEQYF
TRBV20-1	TRBJ1-2	NA	CSVRRQASCSF
TRBV19	TRBJ2-2	once	CASSLRDRGLNTGELFF
TRBV5-4	TRBJ2-3	few	CASSLGSAGGEGDRDTQYF
TRBV11-3	TRBJ2-1	NA	CASSLDLGQRGVNEQFF